This TCR beta chain was sequenced during a study of beta chain features in type 1 diabetes (dated by TCRdb to 2016 to 2019). Some background on the complete study: Mean age, gender distribution, total cell number and subset yield did not differ between patients and healthy donors. A total of roughly 99,000,000 sorted cells were examined across all samples, and the number of cells per subset was strongly correlated with RNA yield. In the study, TCRB repertoires of sorted circulating CD4+ T cell subsets from recently diagnosed type 1 diabetes patients were compared with those of matched healthy donors. Naive and central memory subsets were obtained from all 30 or so donors, but regulatory and stem cell-like memory subsets were isolated from only 8 patients and roughly 8 healthy donors.

Each donor gave one peripheral blood draw, averaging around 120 mL, which was collected into heparinised tubes. Naive, central memory, regulatory and stem cell-like memory CD4+ T cells were sorted on a BD FACSAria II using a panel including CD45RO, CCR7, CD25, CD127, CD95 and CD27. A purity above 98% was achieved for all sorted populations. PBMCs were isolated right away by Lymphoprep density gradient centrifugation and were stained directly, without culture. To minimize batch effects, samples were stained and sorted in pairs, one healthy donor with one patient per experiment. Only a few counts were recorded for this clone. Its target antigen remains unknown. Base qualities are not at hand, and no much larger clone is one base apart. The entire amount of isolated RNA was reverse transcribed using the High Capacity cDNA Reverse Transcription Kit, so the sequenced TCRB transcripts were expressed ones. Deep immunoSEQ sequencing was applied to naive, central memory and regulatory T cell samples, giving an average of roughly 3.3 million total reads per sample. Sorted cells were lysed in RLT buffer and RNA was extracted with DNase-treated RNeasy Micro or Mini kits, depending on cell number. Each cell subset was processed on its own to prevent cross-contamination, while patient and healthy donor samples were processed together. Using the immunoSEQ multiplex PCR, TCRB sequences were amplified from cDNA into 87-bp fragments spanning the CDR3 region. Amplicons were sequenced on the Illumina HiSeq platform. For the original study's pipeline: PCR bias was computationally corrected using synthetic template baselines, reads within Hamming distance 2 were collapsed, and singletons that could not be merged were discarded. Reads were aligned against IMGT so that V, D and J genes, CDR3 length and insertions or deletions at six rearrangement sites could be assigned. Within each subset, clonotype counts were normalized to the number of sorted cells before true diversity and Gini coefficients were calculated with the tcR R package. The overlap coefficient, calculated on TCRB nucleotide sequences, was used to measure repertoire sharing. TCRdb obtained this table from immuneACCESS and retained in-frame rearrangements with V and J assigned. These tables miss some clones; where compared with another copy, unresolved V genes account for less than half of the shortfall, and the remainder is unexplained. Clone size and V and J calls were adopted from that table, with D and trimming inferred from the DNA. The sample table records about 130,000 clones; 9.2% of these occur just once. Around 0.7% of the sample is in the top ten clones.

From the cysteine up to the phenylalanine, the CDR3 has a length of 11 residues. This entry keeps only the CDR3 DNA: 33 bases, framed from base 1. Based on the germline V gene (reference sequence), the CDR1 and CDR2 sequences are GTSNPN and SVGIG. V is pared back by 0 bases and J by 10 bases, with 9 bases lying between the germline termini. On the study overall, not on this receptor specifically: Only small numbers of individuals were included in the HLA sub-analyses, which left unresolved whether HLA type had any influence on TCRB rearrangement. At VDJ recombination sites, patients with type 1 diabetes made fewer insertions and deleted more nucleotides, a pattern implying thymic rearrangement abnormalities. Naive, central memory and regulatory TCRB repertoires appeared to be more similar among patients than among healthy donors. Because cDNA was sequenced instead of genomic DNA, highly expressing activated cells could be over-represented, though the groups showed no difference in activation or CD3 levels. A moderate but significant shortening of TCRB CDR3 length was observed in type 1 diabetes patients in all four CD4+ subsets. PCR may preferentially amplify shorter templates, but because patient and control samples were amplified and corrected together, any resulting skew would affect both groups equally.

Sequencing used central memory CD4+ T cells from blood. The TCR was taken from a man aged 18 to 30 in good health. The rearranged chain carries TRBV30 and TRBJ1-2, with the D gene not confidently named. The nucleotides are TGTGCCTGGAGTGTACAAATTTCCTACACCTTC. Its amino acids are CAWSVQISYTF.